A selection of T cell receptor beta chains follows, all from one sample in a study of T cell changes during pregnancy in multiple sclerosis. Generated by immunoSEQ multiplex PCR, the TCRdb table keeps only in-frame clones and is missing some. This table has about 28,000 clones, around 89% appearing once. The specimen was CD4+ T cells from peripheral blood mononuclear cells, collected in the first trimester of pregnancy. These receptors originate from a female donor in good health, enrolled as a control in a pregnancy study. Both conserved end residues are part of each CDR3. Each record gives: clone size, J gene, V gene, D gene, CDR3 DNA, CDR3 protein. The D gene is left open where the match is weak. Clone size is given for some rows only: seen once, a few or many times, or a class if the clone is expanded.

clone size: NA; J gene: TRBJ2-7; V gene: TRBV7-9; D gene: NA; CDR3 DNA: TGTGCCAGCAGCTTAGGGAGGCTCCTTTCCTACGAGCAGTACTTC; CDR3 protein: CASSLGRLLSYEQYF
clone size: NA; J gene: TRBJ2-3; V gene: TRBV2; D gene: TRBD2; CDR3 DNA: TGTGCCAGCAGTGGGGCTAGCGGGCTGGTTAGCACAGATACGCAGTATTTT; CDR3 protein: CASSGASGLVSTDTQYF
clone size: NA; J gene: TRBJ1-5; V gene: TRBV28; D gene: TRBD1; CDR3 DNA: TGTGCCAGCAGTTTATTACAGGGGTCCGGCCTTTATAGCAATCAGCCCCAGCATTTT; CDR3 protein: CASSLLQGSGLYSNQPQHF
clone size: NA; J gene: TRBJ1-2; V gene: TRBV4-3; D gene: NA; CDR3 DNA: TGCGCCAGCAGCCAAGATAACCAGGGTGGTCAGGGCTACACCTTC; CDR3 protein: CASSQDNQGGQGYTF
clone size: NA; J gene: TRBJ2-5; V gene: TRBV4-1; D gene: TRBD1; CDR3 DNA: TGCGCCAGCAGCCAAGATGGATACAGGGGGAGGGAGACCCAGTACTTC; CDR3 protein: CASSQDGYRGRETQYF
clone size: NA; J gene: TRBJ1-2; V gene: TRBV5-1; D gene: NA; CDR3 DNA: TGCGCCAGCAGCCCGGGGGAGCTGGGGAGCTATGGCTACACCTTC; CDR3 protein: CASSPGELGSYGYTF
clone size: NA; J gene: TRBJ2-1; V gene: TRBV7-2; D gene: TRBD2; CDR3 DNA: TGTGCCAGCAGCTGGGGACTAGCGGACCCCTCCTACAATGAGCAGTTCTTC; CDR3 protein: CASSWGLADPSYNEQFF
clone size: NA; J gene: TRBJ2-1; V gene: TRBV28; D gene: TRBD2; CDR3 DNA: TGTGCCAGCAGTTTTGCCCGTAGCGGGAGGGCCTATGGGAATGAGCAGTTCTTC; CDR3 protein: CASSFARSGRAYGNEQFF
clone size: NA; J gene: TRBJ1-2; V gene: TRBV10-3; D gene: TRBD1; CDR3 DNA: TGTGCCATCAGTGATTTGACAGGGGGTCATGGCTACACCTTC; CDR3 protein: CAISDLTGGHGYTF
clone size: NA; J gene: TRBJ2-7; V gene: TRBV27; D gene: TRBD2; CDR3 DNA: TGTGCCAGCAGTTTATTGACTAGCGGGAGTATGTACGAGCAGTACTTC; CDR3 protein: CASSLLTSGSMYEQYF
clone size: once; J gene: TRBJ1-1; V gene: TRBV27; D gene: TRBD1; CDR3 DNA: TGTGCCAGCAGTTTATCTGGGACAGGGATGGCTGAAGCTTTCTTT; CDR3 protein: CASSLSGTGMAEAFF
clone size: few; J gene: TRBJ1-1; V gene: TRBV7-9; D gene: TRBD1; CDR3 DNA: TGTGCCAGCAGCCCCCGACAGGGCACTGAAGCTTTCTTT; CDR3 protein: CASSPRQGTEAFF
clone size: NA; J gene: TRBJ1-2; V gene: TRBV5-1; D gene: TRBD1; CDR3 DNA: TGCGCCAGCAGCCCCGACAGGGGGCTCCCCTATGGCTACACCTTC; CDR3 protein: CASSPDRGLPYGYTF
clone size: NA; J gene: TRBJ2-5; V gene: TRBV11-2; D gene: NA; CDR3 DNA: TGTGCCAGCAGCTTCCCGACAATAGAAGAGACCCAGTACTTC; CDR3 protein: CASSFPTIEETQYF
clone size: NA; J gene: TRBJ2-7; V gene: TRBV5-4; D gene: TRBD2; CDR3 DNA: TGTGCCAGCAGTCGGTGGGGGGGTAGCTCCTACGAGCAGTACTTC; CDR3 protein: CASSRWGGSSYEQYF
clone size: NA; J gene: TRBJ2-2; V gene: TRBV21-1; D gene: NA; CDR3 DNA: TGTGCCAGCAGCAAAGCGGGACAGAACACCGGGGAGCTGTTTTTT; CDR3 protein: CASSKAGQNTGELFF
clone size: NA; J gene: TRBJ2-1; V gene: TRBV6-5; D gene: NA; CDR3 DNA: TGTGCCAGCAGTTACTCGTACCGGTCCTACAATGAGCAGTTCTTC; CDR3 protein: CASSYSYRSYNEQFF
clone size: NA; J gene: TRBJ2-2; V gene: TRBV7-9; D gene: NA; CDR3 DNA: TGTGCCAGCAGCTTTTCCAGGGAGGTCGGGGAGCTGTTTTTT; CDR3 protein: CASSFSREVGELFF
clone size: NA; J gene: TRBJ2-6; V gene: TRBV29-1; D gene: NA; CDR3 DNA: TGCAGCGCCACGGGGGGGGCCAACGTCCTGACTTTC; CDR3 protein: CSATGGANVLTF
clone size: NA; J gene: TRBJ2-2; V gene: TRBV6-5; D gene: TRBD2; CDR3 DNA: TGTGCCAGCAGTTTCGCGGGGGGCACCGGGGAGCTGTTTTTT; CDR3 protein: CASSFAGGTGELFF
clone size: NA; J gene: TRBJ2-6; V gene: TRBV11-1; D gene: NA; CDR3 DNA: TGTGCCAGCAGCTTAGAGGGGCAGTCCGGGGCCAACGTCCTGACTTTC; CDR3 protein: CASSLEGQSGANVLTF
clone size: few; J gene: TRBJ2-7; V gene: TRBV7-2; D gene: TRBD1; CDR3 DNA: TGTGCCAGCAGCCAACAGGGGGGAAGAATCTACGAGCAGTACTTC; CDR3 protein: CASSQQGGRIYEQYF
clone size: few; J gene: TRBJ1-2; V gene: TRBV18; D gene: NA; CDR3 DNA: TGTGCCAGCTCACCGGTGGGGGCGAGGCGATATGGCTACACCTTC; CDR3 protein: CASSPVGARRYGYTF
clone size: NA; J gene: TRBJ2-7; V gene: TRBV7-2; D gene: TRBD2; CDR3 DNA: TGTGCCAGCAGCTTAGCGCAGACTAGCGGGGCATACTACGAGCAGTACTTC; CDR3 protein: CASSLAQTSGAYYEQYF
clone size: NA; J gene: TRBJ2-1; V gene: TRBV19; D gene: TRBD2; CDR3 DNA: TGTGCCAGTAGTCATCTAGCGGGGGCCTTTGGCAATGAGCAGTTCTTC; CDR3 protein: CASSHLAGAFGNEQFF
clone size: NA; J gene: TRBJ2-7; V gene: TRBV2; D gene: NA; CDR3 DNA: TGTGCCAGCAGTGAAATGTCAGTTCGGGAGCAATACTTC; CDR3 protein: CASSEMSVREQYF
clone size: NA; J gene: TRBJ2-7; V gene: TRBV10-3; D gene: TRBD1; CDR3 DNA: TGTGCCATCAGTGGTAGGGACAGAGCCCACGGGTACGAGCAGTACTTC; CDR3 protein: CAISGRDRAHGYEQYF
clone size: NA; J gene: TRBJ1-2; V gene: TRBV7-2; D gene: NA; CDR3 DNA: TGTGCCAGCAGCCCGCAGGGGAACTATGGCTACACCTTC; CDR3 protein: CASSPQGNYGYTF
clone size: NA; J gene: TRBJ2-2; V gene: TRBV2; D gene: TRBD1; CDR3 DNA: TGTGCCAGCAGTACAGGGGGAATGGACACCGGGGAGCTGTTTTTT; CDR3 protein: CASSTGGMDTGELFF
clone size: NA; J gene: TRBJ2-7; V gene: TRBV2; D gene: TRBD1; CDR3 DNA: TGTGCCAGCAAGGGGACAGGGGCCTACGAGCAGTACTTC; CDR3 protein: CASKGTGAYEQYF
clone size: NA; J gene: TRBJ1-6; V gene: TRBV10-1; D gene: TRBD1; CDR3 DNA: TGCGCCAGCAGACCGGGACAGCCTGATTCACCCCTCCACTTT; CDR3 protein: CASRPGQPDSPLHF
clone size: NA; J gene: TRBJ2-1; V gene: TRBV4-1; D gene: TRBD2; CDR3 DNA: TGCGCCAGCAGCTCCCCTAGCGGGAGGCTTAAGTTCTTC; CDR3 protein: CASSSPSGRLKFF
clone size: NA; J gene: TRBJ1-2; V gene: TRBV6-5; D gene: NA; CDR3 DNA: TGTGCCAGCAGTTACAGTCGGCAGGGTAGGAGCTATGGCTACACCTTC; CDR3 protein: CASSYSRQGRSYGYTF
clone size: NA; J gene: TRBJ1-5; V gene: TRBV19; D gene: NA; CDR3 DNA: TGTGCCAGTAGTAAATCCAACAGGGTTGGCAATCAGCCCCAGCATTTT; CDR3 protein: CASSKSNRVGNQPQHF
clone size: NA; J gene: TRBJ2-5; V gene: TRBV4-2; D gene: TRBD2; CDR3 DNA: TGTGCCAGCAGCCAAGGGCTAGCGGGAGGGCGAGTCCAAGAGACCCAGTACTTC; CDR3 protein: CASSQGLAGGRVQETQYF
clone size: NA; J gene: TRBJ2-3; V gene: TRBV2; D gene: NA; CDR3 DNA: TGTGCCAGCAGTGTTACAGTCCCGCAGTATTTT; CDR3 protein: CASSVTVPQYF
clone size: once; J gene: TRBJ2-1; V gene: TRBV11-2; D gene: TRBD2; CDR3 DNA: TGTGCCAGCAGTCCAATGACTAGCGGGATTAGTAATGAGCAGTTCTTC; CDR3 protein: CASSPMTSGISNEQFF
clone size: NA; J gene: TRBJ1-2; V gene: TRBV7-9; D gene: TRBD1; CDR3 DNA: TGTGCCAGCAGCACTACTGGGACAGGGATCTATGGCTACACCTTC; CDR3 protein: CASSTTGTGIYGYTF
clone size: NA; J gene: TRBJ2-7; V gene: TRBV5-1; D gene: TRBD2; CDR3 DNA: TGCGCCAGCAGCTTGGCCCTAGCGGGGAATCTGTACTTC; CDR3 protein: CASSLALAGNLYF
clone size: NA; J gene: TRBJ1-1; V gene: TRBV5-6; D gene: TRBD1; CDR3 DNA: TGTGCCAGCAGAATACAGGGGGTGGAATGGTACACTGAAGCTTTCTTT; CDR3 protein: CASRIQGVEWYTEAFF
clone size: NA; J gene: TRBJ2-7; V gene: TRBV5-1; D gene: TRBD1; CDR3 DNA: TGCGCCAGCAGCTTGGGAGGGACAGCCTACTCCTACGAGCAGTACTTC; CDR3 protein: CASSLGGTAYSYEQYF
clone size: few; J gene: TRBJ1-2; V gene: TRBV7-6; D gene: TRBD1; CDR3 DNA: TGTGCCAGCAGCAAGGACAGGGTGGATGGCTACACCTTC; CDR3 protein: CASSKDRVDGYTF
clone size: few; J gene: TRBJ1-1; V gene: TRBV10-3; D gene: NA; CDR3 DNA: TGTGCCATCAGTGAGTCGGGGGGGAAGGTAGCTGAAGCTTTCTTT; CDR3 protein: CAISESGGKVAEAFF
clone size: NA; J gene: TRBJ1-1; V gene: TRBV11-2; D gene: NA; CDR3 DNA: TGTGCCAGCAGCTTAACTCTGACAGGAGCTTTCTTT; CDR3 protein: CASSLTLTGAFF
clone size: NA; J gene: TRBJ1-1; V gene: TRBV6-1; D gene: TRBD1; CDR3 DNA: TGTGCCAGCAGTCAGGGACAGATGAACACTGAAGCTTTCTTT; CDR3 protein: CASSQGQMNTEAFF